This T cell receptor beta chain was recovered during a study of identical twins. The study, taken as a whole, reports: Carriage of fewer insertions was seen in abundant cord blood beta clonotypes, whereas memory repertoires showed none.

Regarding this clonotype: Antigen specificity is unknown.

The donors were all healthy and Caucasian. One entry per CDR3 protein results from TCRdb running MiXCR on the 5' RACE reads. The data hold 1.5 million to 2 million distinct CDR3 sequences, with roughly a third observed a single time. The CDR3 length is 14 residues. CDR1 and CDR2 (germline): MDHEN, SYDVKM. The source is a newborn girl in good health. The sequenced sample was cord blood. The V gene is TRBV28, the J gene TRBJ2-5; D is possibly TRBD2 (6 bases). Near its end, the DNA agrees better with TRBJ2-7, so the J call may be wrong. CDR3 protein: CASRPVGRGYEQYF. For the CDR3, the DNA is TGTGCCAGCAGGCCCGTCGGGAGAGGCTACGAGCAGTACTTC.